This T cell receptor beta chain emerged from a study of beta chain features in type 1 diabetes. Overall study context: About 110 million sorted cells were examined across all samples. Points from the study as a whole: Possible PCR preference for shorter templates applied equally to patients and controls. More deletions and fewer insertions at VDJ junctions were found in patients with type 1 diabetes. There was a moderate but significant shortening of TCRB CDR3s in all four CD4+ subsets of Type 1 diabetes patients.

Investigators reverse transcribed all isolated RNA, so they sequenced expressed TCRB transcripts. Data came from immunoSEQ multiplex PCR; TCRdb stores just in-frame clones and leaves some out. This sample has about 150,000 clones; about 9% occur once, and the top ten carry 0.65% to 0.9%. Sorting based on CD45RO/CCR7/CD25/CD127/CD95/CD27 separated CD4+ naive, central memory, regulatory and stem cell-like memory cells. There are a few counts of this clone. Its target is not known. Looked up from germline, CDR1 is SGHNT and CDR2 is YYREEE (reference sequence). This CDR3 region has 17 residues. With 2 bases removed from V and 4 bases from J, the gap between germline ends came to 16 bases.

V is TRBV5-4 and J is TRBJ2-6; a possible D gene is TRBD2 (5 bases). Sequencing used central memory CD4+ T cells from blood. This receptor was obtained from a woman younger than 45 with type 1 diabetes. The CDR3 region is CASSFGGFGPGANVLTF. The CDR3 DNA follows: TGTGCCAGCAGCTTTGGAGGATTCGGGCCCGGGGCCAACGTCCTGACTTTC. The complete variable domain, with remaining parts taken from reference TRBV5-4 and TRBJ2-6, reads ETGVTQSPTHLIKTRGQQVTLRCSSQSGHNTVSWYQQALGQGPQFIFQYYREEENGRGNFPPRFSGLQFPNYSSELNVNALELDDSALYLCASSFGGFGPGANVLTFGAGSRLTVL.